Below, 2 T cell receptor beta chains from the same sample are listed, as sequenced in a study of blood T cell repertoires in COVID-19. Measured with immunoSEQ multiplex PCR; TCRdb has only the in-frame clones, and not every one. The table lists about 210,000 clones, approximately 84% of them singletons, with about 7.8% in the top ten. Sequenced input: peripheral blood. All receptors come from a woman aged 80 or over with COVID-19, enrolled during active disease.

The chain recombines TRBV29-1 with TRBJ2-6; no definite D call. V was clipped by 5 bases and J by 1 base, with 9 bases between them. The CDR3 consists of 14 residues. Germline loops: CDR1 SQVTM, CDR2 ANQGSEA. The CDR3 loop is CSVKPGSGANVLTF. The CDR3 coding sequence is TGCAGCGTTAAGCCCGGGTCTGGGGCCAACGTCCTGACTTTC. Supplemented by reference TRBV29-1 and TRBJ2-6, the full variable domain reads SAVISQKPSRDICQRGTSLTIQCQVDSQVTMMFWYRQQPGQSLTLIATANQGSEATYESGFVIDKFPISRPNLTFSTLTVSNMSPEDSSIYLCSVKPGSGANVLTFGAGSRLTVL.

V usage is TRBV5-1 and J usage is TRBJ1-2, with D unclear. CDR1 is SGHRS and CDR2 is YFSETQ in the germline V gene. The CDR3 consists of 14 residues. Trimming cost V 4 bases and J 7 bases, with 17 bases left between them. DNA for the CDR3: TGCGCCAGCAGCGGGGAAGGGTCGGGATCTGGCTACACCTTC. This codes for CASSGEGSGSGYTF.